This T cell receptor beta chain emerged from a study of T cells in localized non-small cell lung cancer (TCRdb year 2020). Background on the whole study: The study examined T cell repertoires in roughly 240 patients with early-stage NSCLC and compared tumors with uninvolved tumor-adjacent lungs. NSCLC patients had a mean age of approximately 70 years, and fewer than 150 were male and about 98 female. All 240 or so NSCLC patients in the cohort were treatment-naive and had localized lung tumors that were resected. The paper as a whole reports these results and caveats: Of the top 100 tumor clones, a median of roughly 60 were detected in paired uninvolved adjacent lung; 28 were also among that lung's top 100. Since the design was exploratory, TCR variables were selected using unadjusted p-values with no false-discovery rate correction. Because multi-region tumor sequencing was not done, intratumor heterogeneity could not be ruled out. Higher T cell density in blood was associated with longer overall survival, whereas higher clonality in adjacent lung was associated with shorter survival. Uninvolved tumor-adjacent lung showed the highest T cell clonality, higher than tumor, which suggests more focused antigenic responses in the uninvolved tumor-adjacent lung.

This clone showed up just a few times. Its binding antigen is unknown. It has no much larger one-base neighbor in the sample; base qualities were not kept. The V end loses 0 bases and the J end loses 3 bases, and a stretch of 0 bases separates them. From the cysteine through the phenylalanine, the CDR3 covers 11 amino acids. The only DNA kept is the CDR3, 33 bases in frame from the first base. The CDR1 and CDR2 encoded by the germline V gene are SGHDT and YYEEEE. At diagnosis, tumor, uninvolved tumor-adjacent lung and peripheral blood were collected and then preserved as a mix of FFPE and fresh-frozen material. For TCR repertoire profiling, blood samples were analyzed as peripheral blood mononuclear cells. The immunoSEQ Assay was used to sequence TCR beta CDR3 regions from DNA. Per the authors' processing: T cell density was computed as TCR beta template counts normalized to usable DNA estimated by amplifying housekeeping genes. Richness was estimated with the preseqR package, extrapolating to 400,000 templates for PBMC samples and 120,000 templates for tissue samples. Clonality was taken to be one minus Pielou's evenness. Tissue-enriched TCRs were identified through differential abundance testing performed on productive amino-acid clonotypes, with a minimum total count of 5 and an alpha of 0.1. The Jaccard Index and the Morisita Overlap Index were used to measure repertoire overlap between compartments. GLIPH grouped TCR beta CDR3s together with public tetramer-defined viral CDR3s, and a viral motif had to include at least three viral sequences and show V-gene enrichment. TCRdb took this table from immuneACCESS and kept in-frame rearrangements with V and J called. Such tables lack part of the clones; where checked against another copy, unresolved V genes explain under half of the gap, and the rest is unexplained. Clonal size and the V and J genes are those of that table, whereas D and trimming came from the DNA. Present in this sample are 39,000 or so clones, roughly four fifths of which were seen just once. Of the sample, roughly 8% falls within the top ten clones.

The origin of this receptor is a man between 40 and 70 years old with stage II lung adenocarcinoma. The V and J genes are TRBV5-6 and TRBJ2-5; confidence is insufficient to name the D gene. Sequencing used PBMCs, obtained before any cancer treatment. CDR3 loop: CASSLEETQYF. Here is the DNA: TGTGCCAGCAGCTTGGAAGAGACCCAGTACTTC.